The 9 T cell receptor beta chains below were found in one sample sequenced in a study of CD8 T cells in ankylosing spondylitis. TCRdb reprocessed the 5' RACE reads via MiXCR and lists one record per CDR3 protein. The sample consists of 69,000 or so distinct CDR3 sequences, under 5.5% of them appearing once. The source material was blood, either unsorted or a sorted T cell fraction (not recorded which). These TCRs come from a male donor with ankylosing spondylitis or in good health (not recorded which).

There are many counts of this clonotype. This rearrangement joins TRBV5-1 to TRBJ2-2, with a weak D call TRBD2 (5 bases). This CDR3 has 15 residues. Per the germline V gene, CDR1 is SGHRS and CDR2 is YFSETQ. Trimming shortened V by 6 bases and J by 2 bases, and 14 bases separated the two germline ends. The CDR3 sequence is CASNAGSGNTGELFF. The CDR3 DNA sequence: TGCGCCAGCAACGCTGGGAGCGGAAACACCGGGGAGCTGTTTTTT.

V usage is TRBV3-1 and J usage is TRBJ2-2; 7 bases are shared with TRBD1. V was pared by 6 bases and J by 0 bases, with 4 bases of the junction left unmatched. Germline CDR1 and CDR2: LGHDT and YNNKEL (reference sequence). This CDR3 contains 15 residues. The chain's CDR3 is CASSQGQTNTGELFF. CDR3 coding DNA: TGTGCCAGCAGTCAGGGACAGACGAACACCGGGGAGCTGTTTTTT.

This clonotype was detected many times. The chain is built from TRBV20-1 and TRBJ1-5; a weak D match, TRBD1 (5 bases). Trimming left V 0 bases short and J 4 bases short, with 10 bases between. Germline CDR1 is DFQATT and CDR2 is SNEGSKA (reference sequence). This CDR3 is built from 14 residues. As DNA, the CDR3 is TGCAGTGCTAGAGATCCGGGGGGTAATCAGCCCCAGCATTTT. This gives the protein CSARDPGGNQPQHF.

This clonotype was counted many times. The CDR3 nucleotides are TGTGCCAGCAGTTACGGGGGGACAGCTAGCACAGATACGCAGTATTTT. Its translation is CASSYGGTASTDTQYF. V usage is TRBV6-5 and J usage is TRBJ2-3, with D maybe TRBD1 (7 bases). The V gene lost 2 bases and the J gene lost 0 bases, with 12 bases spanning the gap. CDR3 length equals 16 residues. Per germline, CDR1 MNHEY and CDR2 SVGAGI.

In this sample, this clonotype turned up many times. In DNA, the CDR3 is TGTGCCAGCAGGCCGGGACCACTCACAGATACGCAGTATTTT. Its protein product is CASRPGPLTDTQYF. The chain carries TRBV12-3 or TRBV12-4 and TRBJ2-3; D is tentatively TRBD1 or TRBD2 (5 bases each). The CDR3 totals 14 residues. V was clipped by 6 bases and J by 2 bases, with 12 bases between them.

This clonotype was detected ten times or more. The rearrangement uses TRBV29-1 and TRBJ2-1, with D perhaps TRBD1 or TRBD2 (5 bases each). CDR1 and CDR2 (germline): SQVTM, ANQGSEA. The CDR3 spans 12 residues. Trimming pared 6 bases from V and 10 bases from J, leaving 16 bases between. The CDR3 region is CSVNSGTDEQFF. The CDR3 nucleotides are TGCAGCGTGAACTCGGGGACCGACGAGCAGTTCTTC.

This chain joins TRBV12-3 or TRBV12-4 and TRBJ1-5, with TRBD1 matching over 8 bases. V was clipped by 5 bases and J by 3 bases; unmatched bases: 6. The CDR3 has 15 amino acids. The CDR3 DNA reads TGTGCCAGCAGTCCGGGACAGGCGCCCAATCAGCCCCAGCATTTT. Translated, it gives CASSPGQAPNQPQHF.

This clonotype was counted at least ten times. The gene calls are TRBV30 and TRBJ2-7; D could derive from TRBD1 or TRBD2 (5 bases each). Germline V lookup: CDR1 GTSNPN, CDR2 SVGIG (reference sequence). The CDR3 is made up of 13 amino acids. V was trimmed by 5 bases and J by 1 base, leaving 12 bases between them. The CDR3 region has the DNA TGTGCCTGGGGGGACGGAGTTTCCTACGAGCAGTACTTC. Translated, it gives CAWGDGVSYEQYF.

This clonotype was observed many times. CDR3 residues: CASSPRTDTQYF. CDR3 nucleotide sequence: TGTGCCAGCAGTCCCCGGACAGATACGCAGTATTTT. V usage is TRBV12-3 or TRBV12-4 and J usage is TRBJ2-3, with D unclear. There are 12 residues in the CDR3. Trimming pared 5 bases from V and 3 bases from J, leaving 6 bases between.